A selection of T cell receptor beta chains follows, all from one sample in a study of blood T cell repertoires in COVID-19. Assay: immunoSEQ multiplex PCR; the TCRdb copy retains only in-frame clones and omits some. The table includes 450,000 to 500,000 clones, 75% to 90% detected once. Sequencing was carried out using PBMCs or T cells enriched from blood (not recorded which). All receptors derive from a woman between 18 and 29 years old who had recovered from COVID-19. The CDR3 runs from the conserved cysteine through the conserved F or W. Fields, in order: clone size, J gene, D gene, V gene, CDR3 protein, CDR3 DNA. D genes are given only for firm matches. Clone size appears in some rows only: once, few, many, or a class for an expanded clone.

size: -; J: TRBJ2-1; D: TRBD2; V: TRBV28; CDR3: CASRLSSGTFNEQFF; DNA: TGTGCCAGCAGATTAAGTAGCGGGACTTTCAATGAGCAGTTCTTC
size: -; J: TRBJ1-2; D: TRBD1; V: TRBV28; CDR3: CASSARDRTYGYTF; DNA: TGTGCCAGCAGTGCAAGGGACAGGACTTATGGCTACACCTTC
size: -; J: TRBJ1-6; D: TRBD1; V: TRBV6-5; CDR3: CACSRQGPNSPLHF; DNA: TGTGCCTGCTCCCGACAGGGGCCAAATTCACCCCTCCACTTT
size: -; J: TRBJ2-5; D: TRBD2; V: TRBV7-2; CDR3: CASSLDLTSGGALETQYF; DNA: TGTGCCAGCAGCTTAGATTTGACTAGCGGGGGGGCCTTAGAGACCCAGTACTTC
size: few; J: TRBJ2-5; D: TRBD1; V: TRBV7-2; CDR3: CASSLVGTGEGETQYF; DNA: TGTGCCAGCAGCTTAGTGGGGACAGGGGAGGGGGAGACCCAGTACTTC
size: -; J: TRBJ2-7; D: TRBD1; V: TRBV29-1; CDR3: CSVGGTGTFVGQYF; DNA: TGCAGCGTTGGAGGGACAGGGACTTTTGTAGGGCAGTACTTC
size: -; J: TRBJ2-1; D: TRBD2; V: TRBV2; CDR3: CASSVASGGLYNEQFF; DNA: TGTGCCAGCAGTGTCGCTAGCGGGGGCCTTTACAATGAGCAGTTCTTC
size: -; J: TRBJ2-1; D: TRBD1; V: TRBV5-5; CDR3: CASSALQGANNEQFF; DNA: TGTGCCAGCAGCGCGTTGCAGGGGGCAAACAATGAGCAGTTCTTC
size: -; J: TRBJ1-1; D: TRBD1; V: TRBV7-2; CDR3: CASSLWTGELEAFF; DNA: TGTGCCAGCAGCTTGTGGACAGGGGAACTTGAAGCTTTCTTT
size: once; J: TRBJ2-7; D: -; V: TRBV18; CDR3: CASSPNRGGAGYEQYF; DNA: TGTGCCAGCTCACCTAACAGGGGGGGCGCGGGGTACGAGCAGTACTTC
size: -; J: TRBJ1-1; D: -; V: TRBV6-5; CDR3: CASSITRTGDTEAFF; DNA: TGTGCCAGCAGTATAACCAGGACCGGGGACACTGAAGCTTTCTTT
size: -; J: TRBJ1-6; D: TRBD1; V: TRBV25-1; CDR3: CASSTTGESSPLHF; DNA: TGTGCCAGCAGTACGACAGGGGAGAGTTCACCCCTCCACTTT
size: -; J: TRBJ2-2; D: -; V: TRBV7-6; CDR3: CASSLEEGRAGELFF; DNA: TGTGCCAGCAGCTTAGAAGAGGGTAGGGCCGGGGAGCTGTTTTTT
size: -; J: TRBJ2-1; D: -; V: TRBV18; CDR3: CASSPREEQFF; DNA: TGTGCCAGCTCACCGAGGGAGGAGCAGTTCTTC
size: -; J: TRBJ2-1; D: -; V: TRBV27; CDR3: CASSPGKEQFF; DNA: TGTGCCAGCAGCCCCGGGAAAGAGCAGTTCTTC
size: -; J: TRBJ1-1; D: -; V: TRBV4-2; CDR3: CASSQSRPEGDTEAFF; DNA: TGTGCCAGCAGCCAATCCCGGCCCGAAGGGGACACTGAAGCTTTCTTT
size: -; J: TRBJ1-1; D: -; V: TRBV28; CDR3: CASSFLPAGSTEAFF; DNA: TGTGCCAGCAGTTTCTTACCCGCGGGAAGCACTGAAGCTTTCTTT
size: -; J: TRBJ1-3; D: -; V: TRBV30; CDR3: CAWSRKGTNSGNTIYF; DNA: TGTGCCTGGAGTAGAAAGGGGACAAACTCTGGAAACACCATATATTTT
size: -; J: TRBJ1-1; D: -; V: TRBV3-1/TRBV3-2; CDR3: CASSHYRVMNTEAFF; DNA: TGTGCCAGCAGCCATTACAGGGTCATGAACACTGAAGCTTTCTTT
size: -; J: TRBJ1-1; D: TRBD1; V: TRBV5-4; CDR3: CASSLRQGSGNTEAFF; DNA: TGTGCCAGCAGCTTAAGACAGGGCTCGGGGAACACTGAAGCTTTCTTT
size: -; J: TRBJ1-1; D: TRBD1; V: TRBV10-3; CDR3: CAISDDDRETEAFF; DNA: TGTGCCATCAGTGACGACGACAGGGAGACTGAAGCTTTCTTT